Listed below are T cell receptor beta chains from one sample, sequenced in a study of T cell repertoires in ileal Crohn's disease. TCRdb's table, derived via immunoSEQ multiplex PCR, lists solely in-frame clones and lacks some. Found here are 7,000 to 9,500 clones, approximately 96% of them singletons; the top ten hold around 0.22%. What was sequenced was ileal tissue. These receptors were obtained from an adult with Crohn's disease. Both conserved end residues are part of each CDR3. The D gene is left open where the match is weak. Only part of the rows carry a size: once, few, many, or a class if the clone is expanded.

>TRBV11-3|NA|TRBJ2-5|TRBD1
TGTGCCAGCAGCCCTAGACAGGGGGAGACCCAGTACTTC
CASSPRQGETQYF
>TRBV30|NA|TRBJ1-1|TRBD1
TGTGCCTGGGGGGGACAGCCGAACACTGAAGCTTTCTTT
CAWGGQPNTEAFF
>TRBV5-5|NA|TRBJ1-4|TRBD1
TGTGCCAGCACCAACCAGGGACAGACTGAAAAACTGTTTTTT
CASTNQGQTEKLFF
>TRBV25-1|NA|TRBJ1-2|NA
TGTGCCAGCTCACAGGGTAACTATGGCTACACCTTC
CASSQGNYGYTF
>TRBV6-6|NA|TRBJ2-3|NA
TGTGCCAGCAGTTTAGCTCTCGCCGGGACAGATACGCAGTATTTT
CASSLALAGTDTQYF
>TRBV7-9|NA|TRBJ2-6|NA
TGTGCCAGCAGCCCATCGGCGGGTAGGGTCTGGGCCAACGTCCTGACTTTC
CASSPSAGRVWANVLTF
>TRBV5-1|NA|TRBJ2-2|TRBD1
TGCGCCAGCAGCTTGGGGACAGGCTCGGGCACCGGGGAGCTGTTTTTT
CASSLGTGSGTGELFF
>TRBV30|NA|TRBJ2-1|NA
TGTGCCTGGAGTGTACGGGGGTATGAGCAGTTCTTC
CAWSVRGYEQFF
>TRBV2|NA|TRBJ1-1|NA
TGTGCCAGCAAAACGGGTTGGGTGAACACTGAAGCTTTCTTT
CASKTGWVNTEAFF
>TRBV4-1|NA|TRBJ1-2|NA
TGCGCCAGCAGACGGCAGGGCAGTGACTATGGCTACACCTTC
CASRRQGSDYGYTF
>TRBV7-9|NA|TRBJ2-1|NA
TGTGCCACCCTAGGGAGTGAGCAGTTCTTC
CATLGSEQFF
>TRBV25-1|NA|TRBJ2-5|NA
TGTGCCAGCAGTGTCAAGGGGGCCCAGTACTTC
CASSVKGAQYF
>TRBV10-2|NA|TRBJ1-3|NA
TGCGCCAGCAGCCCCCTGGGAGTGACGGGAAACACCATATATTTT
CASSPLGVTGNTIYF
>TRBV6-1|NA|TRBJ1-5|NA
TGTGCCAGCAGTGACCGTGGCAATCAGCCCCAGCATTTT
CASSDRGNQPQHF
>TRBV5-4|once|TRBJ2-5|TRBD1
TGTGCCAGCAGCCACGACAGGGAAGAGACCCAGTACTTC
CASSHDREETQYF
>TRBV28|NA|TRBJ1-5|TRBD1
TGTGCCAGCAGTTCCCGGGACAGGGTTTTACAGCCCCAGCATTTT
CASSSRDRVLQPQHF
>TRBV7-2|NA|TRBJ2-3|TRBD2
TGTGCCAGCAGCTACCGTCCCGGGACTAGCGGGGGGAGCACAGATACGCAGTATTTT
CASSYRPGTSGGSTDTQYF
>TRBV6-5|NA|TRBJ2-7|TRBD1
TGTGCCAGCAGAAACGCAGGGGGCGGGATGTCCGAGCAGTACTTC
CASRNAGGGMSEQYF
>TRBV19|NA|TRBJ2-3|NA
TGTGCCAGTAGTATAGACCTCAGGGGGGTCACAGATACGCAGTATTTT
CASSIDLRGVTDTQYF
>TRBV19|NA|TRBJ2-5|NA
TGTGCCAGTAGTATAGGGGGCCGGGAGACCCAGTACTTC
CASSIGGRETQYF
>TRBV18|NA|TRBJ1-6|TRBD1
TGTGCCAGCTCATCAACTGACAGGGCCGCCGTAAAGGGGAATTCACCCCTCCACTTT
CASSSTDRAAVKGNSPLHF
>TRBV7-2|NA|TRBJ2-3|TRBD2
TGTGCCAGCAGCTTACAAGGACTAGCGGGGACCACAGATACGCAGTATTTT
CASSLQGLAGTTDTQYF
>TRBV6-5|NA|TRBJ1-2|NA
TGTGCCAGCAGCGAGGGACACAGAGGTGGCTACACCTTC
CASSEGHRGGYTF
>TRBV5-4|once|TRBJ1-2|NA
TGTGCCACCTACCCCTCAGGTAGTTGGCCATATGGCTACACCTTC
CATYPSGSWPYGYTF
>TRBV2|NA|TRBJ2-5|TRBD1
TGTGCCACTCAACGGGACAGGGCTGCGGAGACCCAGTACTTC
CATQRDRAAETQYF
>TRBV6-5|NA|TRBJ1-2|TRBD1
TGTGCCAGCAGTCCTCAACCGGGACAGAGAAACGGCTACACCTTC
CASSPQPGQRNGYTF
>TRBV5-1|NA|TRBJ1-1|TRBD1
TGCGCCAGCAGCTTGGGGGTAGGGACAGGCAGGGGGACTGAAGCTTTCTTT
CASSLGVGTGRGTEAFF
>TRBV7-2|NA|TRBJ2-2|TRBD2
TGTGCCAGCAGCCGCGCCCCCCCAGCGGGGGACCTCACCGGGGAGCTGTTTTTT
CASSRAPPAGDLTGELFF
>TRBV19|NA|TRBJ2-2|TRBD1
TGTGCCAGTAGTATAGGCAGGGGGCGGGCCACCGGGGAGCTGTTTTTT
CASSIGRGRATGELFF